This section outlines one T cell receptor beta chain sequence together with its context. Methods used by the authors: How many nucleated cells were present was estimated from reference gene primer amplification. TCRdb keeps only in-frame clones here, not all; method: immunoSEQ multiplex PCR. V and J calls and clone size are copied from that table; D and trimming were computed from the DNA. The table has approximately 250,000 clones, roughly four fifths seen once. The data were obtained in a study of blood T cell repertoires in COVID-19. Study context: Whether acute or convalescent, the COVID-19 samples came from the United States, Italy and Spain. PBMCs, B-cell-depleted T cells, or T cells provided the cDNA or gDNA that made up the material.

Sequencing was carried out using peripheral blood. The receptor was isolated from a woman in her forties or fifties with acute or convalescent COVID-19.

CDR3 in amino acids: CASQIGLAGVGNEQFF. CDR3 DNA sequence: TGTGCCAGTCAAATCGGACTGGCGGGAGTCGGGAATGAGCAGTTCTTC. V and J are TRBV19 and TRBJ2-1; 7 nucleotides line up with TRBD2. The trim removed 8 bases at V and 7 bases at J, leaving 17 bases unmatched. Germline loops: CDR1 LNHDA, CDR2 SQIVND (reference sequence). The CDR3 is 16 residues long.